This T cell receptor (beta chain) stems from a study of early T cells in non-severe SARS-CoV-2 infection. Whole-study context: The input, bulk RNA from unsorted whole blood, was sequenced, and chains were unpaired.

The germline V gene has CDR1 SGHTS and CDR2 YDEGEE. Trimming at V came to 4 bases and at J to 4 bases, leaving 5 bases not matched to a gene. The CDR3 extends over 15 amino acids. Attachment of unique molecular identifiers to individual cDNA molecules was performed. One entry per CDR3 protein, called by TCRdb with MiXCR from the 5' RACE reads. This table holds about 71,000 distinct CDR3 sequences, 12% found once. The sequenced sample was whole blood, obtained at baseline. The chain combines TRBV5-8 with TRBJ1-4; TRBD1 matches 9 bases. This receptor was taken from an adult who was a healthcare worker with PCR-confirmed SARS-CoV-2 infection or an uninfected control (not recorded which). CDR3 loop: CASSPGTGHNEKLFF. Written as DNA, the CDR3 is TGTGCCAGCAGCCCCGGGACAGGGCATAATGAAAAACTGTTTTTT.